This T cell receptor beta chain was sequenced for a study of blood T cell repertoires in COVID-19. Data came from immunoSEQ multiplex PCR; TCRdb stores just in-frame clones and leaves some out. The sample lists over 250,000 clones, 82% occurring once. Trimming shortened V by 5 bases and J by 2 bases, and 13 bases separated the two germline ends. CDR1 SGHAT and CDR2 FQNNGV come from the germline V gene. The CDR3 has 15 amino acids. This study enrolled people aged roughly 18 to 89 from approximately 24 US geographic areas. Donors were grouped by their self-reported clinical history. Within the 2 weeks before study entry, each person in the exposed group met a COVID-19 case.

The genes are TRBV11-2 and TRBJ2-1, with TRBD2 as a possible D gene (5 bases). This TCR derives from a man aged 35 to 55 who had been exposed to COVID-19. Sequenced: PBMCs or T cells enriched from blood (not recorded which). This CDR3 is CASSPARVTYNEQFF. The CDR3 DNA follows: TGTGCCAGCAGCCCGGCGCGGGTTACCTACAATGAGCAGTTCTTC.